Each of the 21 T cell receptor beta chains below was sequenced from the same sample in a study of regulatory T cells in long-lasting Graves disease. Arm-PCR of CDR3 regions and iRepertoire HTBI primers were the basis on which TCR beta libraries were built. TCRdb analysed the multiplex PCR reads with MiXCR anew, one entry per CDR3 protein. The profile shows about 460,000 distinct CDR3 sequences, less than 25% of them singletons. The time point: persistent/refractory GD, antithyroid drugs over 5 years with positive TRAb. Researchers made the TCR library from RNA that was extracted from PBMCs. Sequenced here: peripheral blood mononuclear cells (PBMCs), sampled when the disease was refractory, from a patient treated with antithyroid drugs. These receptors came from a female donor with Graves disease.

This chain links TRBV18 with TRBJ2-2, with D maybe TRBD2 (7 bases). The CDR3 has 16 residues. Per germline, CDR1 KGHSH and CDR2 LQKENI. The V gene lost 3 bases and the J gene lost 5 bases, with 16 bases spanning the gap. In nucleotides, the CDR3 is TGTGCCAGCTCACCGACGGGGGGCGCGAGGACCGGGGAGCTGTTTTTT. It is translated as CASSPTGGARTGELFF.

Concerning this clonotype itself: This could be a read error, since a much larger clone is one nucleotide away. It is likely a read error, because the conserved phenylalanine at the end of the CDR3 is missing. J is TRBJ1-1 and V is TRBV10-3; 10 bases line up with TRBD1. The CDR3 is 13 residues long. The V gene's germline CDR1 is ENHRY and CDR2 SYGVKD. The V segment lost 7 bases and the J segment 3 bases; nucleotides outside the gene matches: 2. The CDR3 reads CAITGTGDTEAFL. The CDR3, as DNA: TGTGCCATCACCGGGACAGGGGACACTGAAGCTTTCCTT.

This clonotype was detected ten times or more. The gene calls are TRBV28 and TRBJ2-5, with 10 positions matching TRBD2. With V trimmed by 4 bases and J by 4 bases, 3 bases remained unmatched. CDR3 size: 14 residues. Germline V CDR1 and CDR2: MDHEN, SYDVKM. CDR3 DNA: TGTGCCAGCAGTTCCTCTAGCGGGAGAGAGACCCAGTACTTC. Translation: CASSSSSGRETQYF.

In its sample, this clonotype was seen many times. J is TRBJ1-5 and V is TRBV6-1; maybe TRBD1 (5 bases). Deletions cut 5 bases from V and 3 bases from J, with 17 bases between. The CDR3 contains 16 residues. Germline loops: CDR1 MNHNS, CDR2 SASEGT. As DNA, the CDR3 is TGTGCCAGCAGTATCGGGGCGTACGGGATCAATCAGCCCCAGCATTTT. As protein: CASSIGAYGINQPQHF.

This clonotype was observed at least ten times. The CDR3 is CASNIGGEQYF. As DNA, the CDR3 is TGTGCCAGCAATATTGGAGGCGAGCAGTACTTC. The chain recombines TRBV28 with TRBJ2-7, with a possible D match to TRBD2 (5 bases). Germline CDR1 MDHEN, CDR2 SYDVKM. Deletions cut 7 bases from V and 6 bases from J, with 10 bases between. CDR3 length: 11 residues.

CDR3 bases: TGTGCCAGCAGGTCACAGGGGGTCCTGGAAAAACTGTTTTTT. Its protein product is CASRSQGVLEKLFF. J is TRBJ1-4 and V is TRBV6-1, with 8 bases matching TRBD1. The CDR3 runs 14 residues. The germline gives CDR1 MNHNS, CDR2 SASEGT. The ends lost 6 bases at V and 8 bases at J; junction bases unmatched: 8.

This clonotype was recorded at least ten times. This rearrangement joins TRBV7-2 to TRBJ2-2; 12 bases line up with TRBD2. Looked up from germline, CDR1 is SGHTA and CDR2 is FQGNSA. Trimming at V came to 5 bases and at J to 3 bases, leaving 1 base not matched to a gene. The CDR3 extends over 15 amino acids. The CDR3 region is CASSRLAGDTGELFF. The CDR3 DNA follows: TGTGCCAGCAGCCGACTAGCGGGAGACACCGGGGAGCTGTTTTTT.

This clonotype was observed at least ten times. The chain links TRBV6-1 to TRBJ2-2, with D hard to call. V shed 6 bases and J shed 4 bases, with 9 bases lying between them. Looked up from germline, CDR1 is MNHNS and CDR2 is SASEGT. The CDR3 runs 13 residues. The CDR3 DNA is TGTGCCAGCAGAGGGCTTGCCACCGGGGAGCTGTTTTTT. It encodes CASRGLATGELFF.

This clonotype showed up just a few times. The chain couples TRBV19 to TRBJ1-1, with D possibly TRBD1 on 5 matching bases. The CDR3 contains 14 residues. Germline V gives CDR1 LNHDA, CDR2 SQIVND (reference sequence). Trimming cost V 3 bases and J 1 base, with 9 bases left between them. Here the CDR3 DNA reads TGTGCCAGTAGTATGGGGACGGCGAACACTGAAGCTTTCTTT. It codes for CASSMGTANTEAFF.

This clonotype was found once. The chain combines TRBV24-1 with TRBJ1-5, with D tentatively TRBD1 (5 bases). This CDR3 is 16 amino acids long. Trimming pared 4 bases from V and 3 bases from J, leaving 15 bases between. Germline V gene lookup returns CDR1 KGHDR and CDR2 SFDVKD. DNA for the CDR3: TGTGCCACCAGTGACCAGGGACGGGTCTCCAATCAGCCCCAGCATTTT. Amino acids: CATSDQGRVSNQPQHF.

The rearrangement uses TRBV12-3 or TRBV12-4 and TRBJ1-5; the D is unclear. Between the trimmed V and J ends, which lost 6 bases and 0 bases, there was a span of 12 bases. The CDR3 extends over 15 amino acids. The CDR3 bases are TGTGCCAGCAGCCCAAGTATTACTAGCAATCAGCCCCAGCATTTT. This sequence encodes CASSPSITSNQPQHF.

The chain employs TRBV27 and TRBJ1-5; D remains ambiguous. V gave up 5 bases and J gave up 0 bases, with 14 bases separating them. Germline V gene sequence: CDR1 MNHEY, CDR2 SMNVEV (reference sequence). This CDR3 spans 16 amino acids. CDR3 DNA: TGTGCCAGCAGTGAAACGGGTCCCAATAGCAATCAGCCCCAGCATTTT. Translated: CASSETGPNSNQPQHF.

This clonotype was detected a few times. The V and J genes are TRBV20-1 and TRBJ1-4; D gene unclear. The germline V gene has CDR1 DFQATT and CDR2 SNEGSKA (reference sequence). Trimming stripped 1 base from V and 5 bases from J, with 5 bases between. This CDR3 comprises 12 residues. The CDR3 DNA sequence: TGCAGTGCTAGAGTCTCGAATGAAAAACTGTTTTTT. It translates to CSARVSNEKLFF.

This clonotype was seen ten or more times. V is TRBV24-1 and J is TRBJ1-2; perhaps TRBD1 as D (6 bases). This CDR3 spans 15 amino acids. The V end lost 3 bases, the J end lost 2 bases, and 12 bases lay between the germline ends. The germline gives CDR1 KGHDR, CDR2 SFDVKD. The CDR3 sequence is CATSDTGATNYGYTF. The CDR3 DNA reads as TGTGCCACCAGTGATACGGGGGCGACGAACTATGGCTACACCTTC.

This clonotype was detected once. One junction end disagrees with the germline gene, perhaps due to a read error. For the CDR3, the DNA is TGTGCTAGCAGCTTAGGGGGGGGACGGCAAGAGACCCAGTACTTC. This sequence encodes CASSLGGGRQETQYF. The chain has TRBV7-7 and TRBJ2-5; possibly TRBD2 for D (7 bases). The CDR3 is made up of 15 amino acids. Germline-derived CDR1 and CDR2 are SSHAT and FNYEAQ (reference sequence).

In this sample, this clonotype turned up many times. The rearrangement uses TRBV28 and TRBJ1-6; no clear D gene. Germline V lookup: CDR1 MDHEN, CDR2 SYDVKM. V gave up 6 bases and J gave up 10 bases, with 22 bases separating them. CDR3 length: 16 amino acids. The CDR3: CASRAMRGPLPSPLHF. In DNA, the CDR3 is TGTGCCAGCAGGGCCATGCGTGGGCCTTTACCCTCACCCCTCCACTTT. The whole variable domain, remainder taken from reference TRBV28 and TRBJ1-6, is DVKVTQSSRYLVKRTGEKVFLECVQDMDHENMFWYRQDPGLGLRLIYFSYDVKMKEKGDIPEGYSVSREKKERFSLILESASTNQTSMYLCASRAMRGPLPSPLHFGNGTRLTVT.

This clonotype occurred many times. This chain connects TRBV28 to TRBJ1-1; D is uncertain. In germline, CDR1 is MDHEN, CDR2 SYDVKM. The CDR3 totals 15 residues. Trimming shortened V by 3 bases and J by 8 bases, and 19 bases separated the two germline ends. The CDR3 coding sequence is TGTGCCAGCAGTTTTACCCGAGGTCCCAGAGGGGAAGCTTTCTTT. Translated: CASSFTRGPRGEAFF.

With regard to this clonotype: This is likely an artifact of a read error, given a far larger clone one base away. The J gene is TRBJ2-1, the V gene TRBV3-2; the table gives TRBD2 as D, unverified against the DNA. TRBV3-2 is classified as a pseudogene. The CDR3 runs 15 residues. CDR3 coding DNA: TGTGCCAGCAGCCCATTAGCGGGAGGGGTCGATGAGCAGTTCTTC. Protein product: CASSPLAGGVDEQFF.

The genes are TRBV27 and TRBJ2-7; D is uncertain. This CDR3 contains 11 residues. V was shortened by 6 bases and J by 6 bases, with 9 bases between the two germline ends. Germline loops: CDR1 MNHEY, CDR2 SMNVEV (reference sequence). The CDR3 loop is CASRGWGEQYF. The CDR3 DNA is TGTGCCAGCAGAGGTTGGGGCGAGCAGTACTTC.

In this sample, this clonotype turned up once. The rearrangement uses TRBV12-3 or TRBV12-4 and TRBJ2-1; the match to TRBD2 covers 12 bases. The CDR3 runs to 15 residues. With 5 bases clipped from V and 10 bases from J, the junction kept 9 bases outside the gene matches. CDR3 protein: CASSHRTSGTPEQFF. The DNA for the CDR3 is TGTGCCAGCAGTCACCGGACTAGCGGGACACCCGAGCAGTTCTTC.

This clonotype occurred many times. This chain uses TRBV28 with TRBJ1-6; tentatively, D is TRBD1 (6 bases). Trimming removed 5 bases at V and 5 bases at J, with 16 bases between. CDR1 and CDR2 from the germline V gene are MDHEN and SYDVKM. The CDR3 runs 16 residues. For the CDR3, the DNA is TGTGCCAGCAGTCCCGGAGGACAGCTCCATAATTCACCCCTCCACTTT. This codes for CASSPGGQLHNSPLHF.